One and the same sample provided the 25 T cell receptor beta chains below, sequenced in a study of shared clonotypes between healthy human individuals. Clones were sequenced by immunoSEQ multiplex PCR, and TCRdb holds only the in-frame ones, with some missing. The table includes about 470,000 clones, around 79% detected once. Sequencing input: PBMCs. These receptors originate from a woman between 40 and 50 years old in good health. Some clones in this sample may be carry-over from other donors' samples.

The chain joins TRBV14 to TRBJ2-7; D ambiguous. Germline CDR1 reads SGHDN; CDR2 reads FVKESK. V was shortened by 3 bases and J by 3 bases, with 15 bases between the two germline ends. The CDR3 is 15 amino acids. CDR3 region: CASSQSPVVGYEQYF. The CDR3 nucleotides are TGTGCCAGCAGCCAGTCTCCAGTAGTGGGCTACGAGCAGTACTTC.

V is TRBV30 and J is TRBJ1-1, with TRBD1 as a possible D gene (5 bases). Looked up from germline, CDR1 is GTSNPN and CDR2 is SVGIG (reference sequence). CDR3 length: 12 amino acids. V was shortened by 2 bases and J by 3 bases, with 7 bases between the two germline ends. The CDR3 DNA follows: TGTGCCTGGAGTTCAGGGCACACTGAAGCTTTCTTT. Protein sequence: CAWSSGHTEAFF.

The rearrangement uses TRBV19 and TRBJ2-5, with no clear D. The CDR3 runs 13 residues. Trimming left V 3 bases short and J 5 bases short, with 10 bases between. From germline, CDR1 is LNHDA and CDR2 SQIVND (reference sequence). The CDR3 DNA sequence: TGTGCCAGTAGTATTTTGGGATGGGAGACCCAGTACTTC. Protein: CASSILGWETQYF.

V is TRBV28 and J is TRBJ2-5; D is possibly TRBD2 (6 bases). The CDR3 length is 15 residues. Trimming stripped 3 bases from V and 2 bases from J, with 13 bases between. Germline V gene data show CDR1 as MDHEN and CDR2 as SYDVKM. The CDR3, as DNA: TGTGCCAGCAGTTTTCGGGGGAGAGTGCAAGAGACCCAGTACTTC. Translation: CASSFRGRVQETQYF. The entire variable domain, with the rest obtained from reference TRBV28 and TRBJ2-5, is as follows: DVKVTQSSRYLVKRTGEKVFLECVQDMDHENMFWYRQDPGLGLRLIYFSYDVKMKEKGDIPEGYSVSREKKERFSLILESASTNQTSMYLCASSFRGRVQETQYFGPGTRLLVL.

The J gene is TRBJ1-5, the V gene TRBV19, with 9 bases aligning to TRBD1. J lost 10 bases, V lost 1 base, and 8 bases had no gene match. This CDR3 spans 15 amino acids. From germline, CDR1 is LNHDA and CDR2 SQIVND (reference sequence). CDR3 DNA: TGTGCCAGTAGTATAGGAGGACAGGGGAGTGAACCCCAGCATTTT. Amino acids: CASSIGGQGSEPQHF.

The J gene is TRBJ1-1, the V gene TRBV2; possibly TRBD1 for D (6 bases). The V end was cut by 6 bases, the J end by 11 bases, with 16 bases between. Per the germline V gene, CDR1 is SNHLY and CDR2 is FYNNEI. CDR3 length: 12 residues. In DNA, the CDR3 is TGTGCCAGCAGGGGGGCGGGGTACGATGCTTTCTTT. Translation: CASRGAGYDAFF. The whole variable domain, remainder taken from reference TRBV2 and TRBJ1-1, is EPEVTQTPSHQVTQMGQEVILRCVPISNHLYFYWYRQILGQKVEFLVSFYNNEISEKSEIFDDQFSVERPDGSNFTLKIRSTKLEDSAMYFCASRGAGYDAFFGQGTRLTVV.

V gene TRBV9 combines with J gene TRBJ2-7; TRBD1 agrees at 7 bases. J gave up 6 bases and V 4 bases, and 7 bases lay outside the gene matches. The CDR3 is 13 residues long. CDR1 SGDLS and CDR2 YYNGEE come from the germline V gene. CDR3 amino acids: CASSPTGVGEQYF. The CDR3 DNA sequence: TGTGCCAGCAGCCCCACAGGGGTGGGCGAGCAGTACTTC. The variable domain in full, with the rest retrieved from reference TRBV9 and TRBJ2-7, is DSGVTQTPKHLITATGQRVTLRCSPRSGDLSVYWYQQSLDQGLQFLIQYYNGEERAKGNILERFSAQQFPDLHSELNLSSLELGDSALYFCASSPTGVGEQYFGPGTRLTVT.

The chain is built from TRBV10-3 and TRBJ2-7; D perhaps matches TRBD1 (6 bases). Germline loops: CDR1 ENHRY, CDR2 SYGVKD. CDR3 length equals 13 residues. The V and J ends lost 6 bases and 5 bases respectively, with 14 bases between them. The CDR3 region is CAIRRPQGNEQYF. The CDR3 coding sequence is TGTGCCATCAGGAGACCCCAGGGGAACGAGCAGTACTTC.

The CDR3 spells CASSVAGEGAFYEQYF. The DNA for the CDR3 is TGTGCCAGCAGCGTAGCCGGGGAGGGGGCTTTCTACGAGCAGTACTTC. The chain uses TRBV9 and TRBJ2-7; possibly TRBD1 or TRBD2 for D (7 bases each). The CDR3 is made up of 16 amino acids. CDR1 is SGDLS and CDR2 is YYNGEE in the germline V gene. Trimming pared 0 bases from V and 3 bases from J, leaving 16 bases between.

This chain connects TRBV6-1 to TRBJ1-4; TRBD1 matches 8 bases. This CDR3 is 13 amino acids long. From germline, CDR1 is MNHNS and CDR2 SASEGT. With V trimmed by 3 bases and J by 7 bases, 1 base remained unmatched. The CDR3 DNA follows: TGTGCCAGCAGTGACGACAGGGGTGAAAAACTGTTTTTT. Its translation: CASSDDRGEKLFF.

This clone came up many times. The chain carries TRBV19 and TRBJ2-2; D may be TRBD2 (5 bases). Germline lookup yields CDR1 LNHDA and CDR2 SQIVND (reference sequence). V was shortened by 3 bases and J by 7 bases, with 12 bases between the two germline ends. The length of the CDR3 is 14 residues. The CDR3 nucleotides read TGTGCCAGTAGTATGTTTCTAGGGAGCGGGGAGCTGTTTTTT. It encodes CASSMFLGSGELFF. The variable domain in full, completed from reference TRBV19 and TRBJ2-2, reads DGGITQSPKYLFRKEGQNVTLSCEQNLNHDAMYWYRQDPGQGLRLIYYSQIVNDFQKGDIAEGYSVSREKKESFPLTVTSAQKNPTAFYLCASSMFLGSGELFFGEGSRLTVL.

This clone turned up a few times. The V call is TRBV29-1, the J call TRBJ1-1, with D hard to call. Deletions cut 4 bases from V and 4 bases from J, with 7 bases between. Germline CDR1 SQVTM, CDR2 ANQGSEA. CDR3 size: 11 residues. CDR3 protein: CSVGGGTEAFF. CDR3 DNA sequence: TGCAGCGTTGGAGGTGGCACTGAAGCTTTCTTT. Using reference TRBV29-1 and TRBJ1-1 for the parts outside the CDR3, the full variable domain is SAVISQKPSRDICQRGTSLTIQCQVDSQVTMMFWYRQQPGQSLTLIATANQGSEATYESGFVIDKFPISRPNLTFSTLTVSNMSPEDSSIYLCSVGGGTEAFFGQGTRLTVV.

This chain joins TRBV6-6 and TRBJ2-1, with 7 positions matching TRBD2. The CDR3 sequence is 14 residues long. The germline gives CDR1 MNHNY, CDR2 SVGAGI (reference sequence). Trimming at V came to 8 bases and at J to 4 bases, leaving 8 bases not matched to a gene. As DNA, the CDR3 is TGTGCCAGCGCCGGCAGCGGGAATTACAATGAGCAGTTCTTC. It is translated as CASAGSGNYNEQFF.

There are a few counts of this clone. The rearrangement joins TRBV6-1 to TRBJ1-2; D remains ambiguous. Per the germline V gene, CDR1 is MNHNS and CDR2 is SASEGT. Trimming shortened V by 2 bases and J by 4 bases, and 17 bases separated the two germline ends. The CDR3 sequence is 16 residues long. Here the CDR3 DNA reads TGTGCCAGCAGTGAAAATAGGCCCGCTTACTCCTATGGCTACACCTTC. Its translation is CASSENRPAYSYGYTF.

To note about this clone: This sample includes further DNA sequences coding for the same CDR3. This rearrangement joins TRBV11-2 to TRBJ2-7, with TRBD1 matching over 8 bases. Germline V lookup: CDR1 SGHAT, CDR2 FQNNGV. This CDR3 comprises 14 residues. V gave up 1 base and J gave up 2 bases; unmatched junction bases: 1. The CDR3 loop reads CASSLGQGPYEQYF. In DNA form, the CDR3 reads TGTGCCAGCAGCTTAGGACAGGGGCCCTACGAGCAGTACTTC. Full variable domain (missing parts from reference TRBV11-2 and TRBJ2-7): EAGVAQSPRYKIIEKRQSVAFWCNPISGHATLYWYQQILGQGPKLLIQFQNNGVVDDSQLPKDRFSAERLKGVDSTLKIQPAKLEDSAVYLCASSLGQGPYEQYFGPGTRLTVT.

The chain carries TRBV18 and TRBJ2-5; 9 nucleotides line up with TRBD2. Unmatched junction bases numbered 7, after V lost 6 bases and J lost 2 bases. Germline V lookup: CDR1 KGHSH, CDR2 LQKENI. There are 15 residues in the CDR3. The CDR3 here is CASSTDLAGQETQYF. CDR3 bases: TGTGCCAGCTCGACCGATCTAGCGGGACAAGAGACCCAGTACTTC.

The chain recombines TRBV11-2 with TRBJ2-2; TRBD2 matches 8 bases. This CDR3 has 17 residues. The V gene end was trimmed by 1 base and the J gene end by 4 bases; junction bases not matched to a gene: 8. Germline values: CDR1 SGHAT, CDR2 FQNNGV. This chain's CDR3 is CASSLGRAGVLTGELFF. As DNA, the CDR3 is TGTGCCAGCAGCTTAGGTAGAGCGGGAGTACTCACCGGGGAGCTGTTTTTT.

CDR3 amino acids: CAWSVGAGGTDTQYF. CDR3 in DNA: TGTGCCTGGAGTGTCGGGGCGGGAGGAACAGATACGCAGTATTTT. This sequence joins TRBV30 and TRBJ2-3; 8 nucleotides line up with TRBD2. This CDR3 is built from 15 residues. Trimming cost V 0 bases and J 3 bases; bases outside gene matches: 5. CDR1 and CDR2 (germline): GTSNPN, SVGIG (reference sequence).

CDR3 residues: CASSHYTGTNEQFF. For the CDR3, the DNA is TGTGCCAGCAGTCACTACACCGGGACCAATGAGCAGTTCTTC. The J gene is TRBJ2-1, the V gene TRBV7-9; D is tentatively TRBD1 or TRBD2 (5 bases each). This CDR3 has 14 amino acids. Between the trimmed V and J ends, which lost 6 bases and 6 bases, there was a span of 15 bases. Germline-derived CDR1 and CDR2 are SEHNR and FQNEAQ (reference sequence). Based on the CDR3 plus reference TRBV7-9 and TRBJ2-1, the full variable domain is DTGVSQNPRHKITKRGQNVTFRCDPISEHNRLYWYRQTLGQGPEFLTYFQNEAQLEKSRLLSDRFSAERPKGSFSTLEIQRTEQGDSAMYLCASSHYTGTNEQFFGPGTRLTVL.

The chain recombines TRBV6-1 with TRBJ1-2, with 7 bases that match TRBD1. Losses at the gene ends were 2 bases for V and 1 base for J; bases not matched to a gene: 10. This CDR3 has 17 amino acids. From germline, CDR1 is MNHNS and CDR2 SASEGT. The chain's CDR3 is CASSESLGGTDNYGYTF. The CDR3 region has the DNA TGTGCCAGCAGTGAAAGCCTGGGGGGGACAGATAACTATGGCTACACCTTC.

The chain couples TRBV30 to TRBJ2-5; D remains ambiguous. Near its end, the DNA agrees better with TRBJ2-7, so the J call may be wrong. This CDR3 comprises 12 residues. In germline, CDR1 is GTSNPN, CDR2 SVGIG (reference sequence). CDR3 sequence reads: CAWKLNSYEQYF. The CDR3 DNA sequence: TGTGCCTGGAAACTCAACTCCTACGAGCAGTACTTC.

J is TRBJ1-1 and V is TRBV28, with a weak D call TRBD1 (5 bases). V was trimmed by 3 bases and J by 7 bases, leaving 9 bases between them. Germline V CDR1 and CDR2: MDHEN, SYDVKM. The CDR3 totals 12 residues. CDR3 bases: TGTGCCAGCAGTTTGGGGCAGGGTGAAGCTTTCTTT. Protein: CASSLGQGEAFF.

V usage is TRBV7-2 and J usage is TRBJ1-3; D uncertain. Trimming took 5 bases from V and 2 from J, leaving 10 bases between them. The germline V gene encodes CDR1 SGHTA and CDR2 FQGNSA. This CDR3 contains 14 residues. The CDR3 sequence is CASSLGSPGNTIYF. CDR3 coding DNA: TGTGCCAGCAGCCTGGGGAGTCCTGGAAACACCATATATTTT. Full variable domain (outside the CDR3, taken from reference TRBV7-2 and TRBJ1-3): GAGVSQSPSNKVTEKGKDVELRCDPISGHTALYWYRQSLGQGLEFLIYFQGNSAPDKSGLPSDRFSAERTGGSVSTLTIQRTQQEDSAVYLCASSLGSPGNTIYFGEGSWLTVV.

The DNA of the CDR3 is TGTGCCAGCAGCTTCGCCGGTGGACCCGATACGCAGTATTTT. Translating it yields CASSFAGGPDTQYF. The chain uses TRBV7-2 and TRBJ2-3; no definite D call. Per the germline V gene, CDR1 is SGHTA and CDR2 is FQGNSA. CDR3 length: 14 residues. V was trimmed by 3 bases and J by 6 bases, leaving 13 bases between them.

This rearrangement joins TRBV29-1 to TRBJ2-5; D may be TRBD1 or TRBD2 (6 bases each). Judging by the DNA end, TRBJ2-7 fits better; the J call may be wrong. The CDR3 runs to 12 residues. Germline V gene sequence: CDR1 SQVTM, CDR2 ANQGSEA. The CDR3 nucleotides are TGCAGCGTTGAGGAGGGGGGCGACGAGCAGTACTTC. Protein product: CSVEEGGDEQYF.